This entry is about one T cell receptor (beta chain). The antigen is not known. The data derive from a study of T-cell reconstitution after alpha-beta-depleted transplantation in children. It was with unique molecular identifiers that the TCRbeta library was prepared. TCRdb re-analysed the PCR reads in MiXCR, keeping a single row per CDR3 protein. The sample includes about 600,000 distinct CDR3 sequences, under 25% seen only once; the top ten take less than 15%. Study-level points and caveats: Expanded graft clones numbering several hundred reportedly gave rise to alpha-beta T cells about two months after transplant. Surviving recipient T cells and intrathymic progenitors accounted for some patients' high TCRbeta diversity at day 60. Counts and diversity of T cells one year after transplant came mostly from newly produced T cells.

This CDR3 is built from 12 residues. Germline loops: CDR1 DFQATT, CDR2 SNEGSKA (reference sequence). Trimming left V 6 bases short and J 5 bases short, with 10 bases between. The chain carries TRBV20-1 and TRBJ1-4; D not certain. Sequences were derived from PBMCs, mostly from graft donor cells, sampled 360 days after TCRalphabeta/CD19-depleted stem cell transplant. This sequence originates from a boy under two years old who had a stem cell transplant for acute myeloid leukemia, so the T cells may come from the graft donor. The CDR3: CSAMDWNEKLFF. DNA of the CDR3: TGCAGTGCAATGGACTGGAATGAAAAACTGTTTTTT.